This T cell receptor beta chain came from a study of T cell responses to AZD1222 COVID-19 vaccine (dated by TCRdb to the early 2020s). In terms of the full investigation: A total of just over 230 trial participants underwent TCR sequencing, of whom approximately 210 received two doses of AZD1222 and about 25 received two doses of the MenACWY control vaccine. Enrollment into the trials was organized by age into subgroups of 18-55, 56-69 and 70-plus years, and those subgroups contained roughly 160, 29 and 62 TCR-sequenced participants, respectively.

This specimen's time point label, interpreted: about 28 days (+/-7) after the second vaccine dose. AZD1222 recipients whose second dose came at about 4 weeks and those whose second dose came at about 12 weeks were combined into one group, since spike-specific TCR depth and breadth did not differ between the two schedules. Vaccinee samples came from UK trials COV001 and COV002, including a single-blind randomized controlled phase 2/3 trial of AZD1222 (ChAdOx1 nCoV-19) in healthy adults. For TCRbeta chain sequencing, PBMC samples from trial participants were taken at day 0 and at day 28 after the second dose. A remark on this clone: Its recognized antigen is unknown. The sample holds no much larger clone one base away, and base qualities are not on file.

The CDR3 regions of human TCRbeta chains were analyzed by immunosequencing. In the original analysis: Repertoire TCRs were matched against a reference library of SARS-CoV-2-specific TCRs generated with the MIRA antigen-specificity platform. Breadth meant the fraction of unique TCRs that were SARS-CoV-2-associated, whereas depth meant the fraction of total T cells that were SARS-CoV-2-associated. Using the MIRA data, each spike-specific TCR was mapped to the spike region that the TCR reacts to and placed in a CD4 or CD8 class. Log10-transformed breadth and depth values were compared by one-way ANOVA with Sidak's multiple comparisons tests. Held by TCRdb, this immuneACCESS table contains in-frame sequences only and omits some clones. Under half of the omission traces to an unresolved V gene where checked; the cause of the rest is unknown. The V and J calls and the clone size are those of that table, but D and trimming were determined from the DNA. This sample lists 150,000 or so clones; under 95% were detected once. The ten largest clones add up to around 1% of the sample.

Beyond this particular receptor, the publication reports: CD4 TCRs associated with the vaccine covered the entire spike protein, and the dominant responses were in regions 160-218 and 743-854. After two AZD1222 doses, both the breadth and the depth of spike-specific TCRs were significantly higher than at day 0 and than in MenACWY recipients. Participants were mostly white British, with more females than males. The authors suggested clonal diversity may have been underestimated. No day 14 peak-response samples were available, so repertoires were characterized only after the peak T cell response. The 56-69-year group was small, and its depth increase did not reach significance, likely because of low power. Reportedly, close to half of the unique spike-specific TCRs recognized epitopes lying outside the regions that are mutated in the B.1.351 and B.1.1.7 variants. Conclusions about previously exposed vaccinees are limited, since just six or seven AZD1222 recipients were seropositive for SARS-CoV-2 at baseline.

Looking up the germline V gene yields CDR1 ENHRY and CDR2 SYGVKD. Ends trimmed: V by 1 base, J by 0 bases; bases unmatched to a gene: 3. The CDR3, from cysteine to phenylalanine, totals 16 residues. Only CDR3 DNA remains: 48 bases, in frame from the first base. This sample comprised peripheral blood, obtained 28 days after the second AZD1222 dose. The clonotype originates from an adult who received the AZD1222 COVID-19 vaccine. The V and J segments used are TRBV10-3 and TRBJ2-5, with 9 middle bases fitting TRBD2. The DNA is as follows: TGTGCCATCAGTGAGTTTGCGGGAGGGAACCAAGAGACCCAGTACTTC. Its translation is CAISEFAGGNQETQYF.